This TCR beta chain was sequenced in a study of T cell responses to AZD1222 COVID-19 vaccine. Remarks on this clone: Its cognate antigen is unknown.

Study findings and constraints: After two AZD1222 doses, spike-specific TCR breadth and depth rose versus day 0. Seropositive AZD1222 recipients at baseline numbered only five to seven. Donors were mostly white British, more females; clonal diversity possibly underestimated.

Profiled with immunoSEQ multiplex PCR; TCRdb holds only in-frame clones, not every one. The sample carries some 150,000 clones, around 90% recorded once. V dropped 7 bases and J dropped 2; count of bases not matched to a gene: 16. In germline, CDR1 is LNHDA, CDR2 SQIVND (reference sequence). The CDR3 is 19 amino acids. The TCR originated in an adult in good health. The sample was peripheral blood, taken on day 0 of MenACWY control vaccination. V is TRBV19 and J is TRBJ1-5; 11 positions agree with TRBD1. CDR3 residues: CASTMTGTGGLFGNQPQHF. CDR3 nucleotides: TGTGCCAGTACCATGACCGGGACAGGGGGGTTGTTTGGCAATCAGCCCCAGCATTTT. Full variable domain (remainder filled in from reference TRBV19 and TRBJ1-5): DGGITQSPKYLFRKEGQNVTLSCEQNLNHDAMYWYRQDPGQGLRLIYYSQIVNDFQKGDIAEGYSVSREKKESFPLTVTSAQKNPTAFYLCASTMTGTGGLFGNQPQHFGDGTRLSIL.